These T cell receptor beta chains were read from a single sample in a study of lymphopenia after photon versus proton radiotherapy. Measured with immunoSEQ multiplex PCR; TCRdb has only the in-frame clones, and not every one. Of 20,000 to 25,000 clones in the sample, around 84% are singletons; the top ten hold approximately 18%. Here the sequenced sample was peripheral blood, taken from a patient treated with photon-based radiotherapy. Source of these receptors: a man aged 60-69 years with pancreatic cancer. Both conserved end residues are part of each CDR3. A D gene is named only where the DNA matches it firmly. Rows may omit the clone size; those that give it use once, few, many or a size class.

v_gene,abundance,d_gene,len,j_gene,CDR3aa,CDR3nt
TRBV5-5,-,-,15,TRBJ2-3,CASSLVPDGLDTQYF,TGTGCCAGCAGCTTGGTCCCTGATGGACTTGATACGCAGTATTTT
TRBV11-2,-,TRBD2,15,TRBJ2-2,CASSLSGGFAGELFF,TGTGCCAGCAGCCTTAGCGGGGGGTTCGCCGGGGAGCTGTTTTTT
TRBV6-1,-,TRBD1,14,TRBJ1-2,CASIPGQGTSGYTF,TGTGCCAGCATCCCGGGACAGGGGACCTCTGGCTACACCTTC
TRBV30,few,-,12,TRBJ1-2,CARDGRGYGYTF,TGTGCCCGGGACGGGCGCGGGTATGGCTACACCTTC
TRBV4-3,-,TRBD2,15,TRBJ2-3,CASSQGGGRPDTQYF,TGCGCCAGCAGCCAAGGGGGGGGGAGGCCAGATACGCAGTATTTT
TRBV2,-,TRBD2,15,TRBJ2-2,CASSSLAGNTGELFF,TGTGCCAGCAGTTCCCTAGCGGGGAACACCGGGGAGCTGTTTTTT
TRBV30,-,-,12,TRBJ2-1,CAWNPEPGEQFF,TGTGCCTGGAACCCAGAGCCGGGTGAGCAGTTCTTC
TRBV27,-,-,14,TRBJ1-5,CASSLSGVGQPQHF,TGTGCCAGCAGTTTATCTGGGGTGGGTCAGCCCCAGCATTTT
TRBV6-1,few,-,12,TRBJ2-7,CASSLRGYEQYF,TGTGCCAGCAGTCTACGGGGGTATGAGCAGTACTTC
TRBV18,-,TRBD2,15,TRBJ2-7,CASSATSGAFYEQYF,TGTGCCAGCTCAGCTACTAGCGGGGCTTTCTACGAGCAGTACTTC
TRBV7-9,-,TRBD2,14,TRBJ2-5,CASSLTGGRETQYF,TGTGCCAGCAGCTTAACGGGGGGTCGAGAGACCCAGTACTTC
TRBV19,once,-,17,TRBJ1-6,CASSGIGRSSYNSPLHF,TGTGCCAGCTCGGGGATTGGCAGGAGCTCCTATAATTCACCCCTCCACTTT
TRBV2,-,TRBD1,13,TRBJ2-1,CASSVQGENEQFF,TGTGCCAGCAGCGTACAGGGGGAGAATGAGCAGTTCTTC
TRBV7-8,-,-,17,TRBJ2-2,CASSLAGGAIWTGELFF,TGTGCCAGCAGCTTAGCGGGTGGGGCAATATGGACCGGGGAGCTGTTTTTT
TRBV10-3,-,TRBD1,16,TRBJ2-7,CAISESPTGLAYEQYF,TGTGCCATCAGTGAGTCCCCGACAGGGCTCGCCTACGAGCAGTACTTC
TRBV5-4,-,TRBD1,15,TRBJ1-6,CASSFRQGYNSPLHF,TGTGCCAGCAGCTTCAGACAGGGTTATAATTCACCCCTCCACTTT
TRBV14,-,-,13,TRBJ1-2,CASSQDRYYGYTF,TGTGCCAGCAGCCAAGATCGGTACTATGGCTACACCTTC
TRBV5-1,-,-,13,TRBJ2-5,CASSFTVKETQYF,TGCGCCAGCAGCTTTACGGTAAAGGAGACCCAGTACTTC
TRBV28,-,-,14,TRBJ2-7,CASSGGGGSYEQYF,TGTGCCAGCAGTGGGGGCGGGGGATCCTACGAGCAGTACTTC
TRBV15,-,-,17,TRBJ1-1,CATSRPLGQTGSTEAFF,TGTGCCACCAGCAGACCCCTCGGCCAAACAGGATCCACTGAAGCTTTCTTT
TRBV30,once,-,14,TRBJ2-5,CAWSVRARKETQYF,TGTGCCTGGAGTGTTCGCGCCCGTAAAGAGACCCAGTACTTC
TRBV19,-,TRBD2,16,TRBJ2-3,CASSPMTSGYTDTQYF,TGTGCCAGTAGTCCTATGACTAGCGGGTATACAGATACGCAGTATTTT
TRBV12-1,-,-,16,TRBJ1-1,CASSFAEGMGDTEAFF,TGTGCCAGCAGCTTTGCGGAGGGGATGGGGGACACTGAAGCTTTCTTT
TRBV27,-,-,17,TRBJ2-3,CASSLVPAGLRGDTQYF,TGTGCCAGCAGTTTAGTTCCAGCGGGCCTTAGGGGAGATACACAGTATTTT
TRBV5-4,-,-,15,TRBJ1-1,CASSSARRYYTEAFF,TGTGCCAGCAGCTCGGCCAGGAGGTACTACACTGAAGCTTTCTTT
TRBV30,-,-,13,TRBJ2-5,CAWSSGPLETQYF,TGTGCCTGGAGTTCGGGGCCGCTAGAGACCCAGTACTTC
TRBV7-2,-,-,14,TRBJ1-2,CASSPDRGPYGYTF,TGTGCCAGCAGCCCGGACAGAGGACCCTATGGCTACACCTTC
TRBV10-1,-,TRBD1,14,TRBJ2-7,CASSPGQGKSEQYF,TGCGCCAGCAGCCCTGGACAGGGTAAATCCGAGCAGTACTTC
TRBV6-1,-,TRBD1,15,TRBJ1-2,CASSGRQGAQYGYTF,TGTGCCAGCAGTGGCCGACAGGGGGCCCAGTATGGCTACACCTTC
TRBV6-4,-,-,18,TRBJ2-1,CASSDPRGGSPRDNEQFF,TGTGCCAGCAGTGACCCACGAGGGGGTTCCCCGAGGGACAATGAGCAGTTCTTC
TRBV7-9,-,-,10,TRBJ2-3,CASAGAAQYF,TGTGCCAGCGCGGGGGCCGCGCAGTATTTT
TRBV21-1,-,-,17,TRBJ1-5,CASSKRGISTGNQPQHF,TGTGCCAGCAGCAAAAGGGGAATTTCTACCGGTAATCAGCCCCAGCATTTT